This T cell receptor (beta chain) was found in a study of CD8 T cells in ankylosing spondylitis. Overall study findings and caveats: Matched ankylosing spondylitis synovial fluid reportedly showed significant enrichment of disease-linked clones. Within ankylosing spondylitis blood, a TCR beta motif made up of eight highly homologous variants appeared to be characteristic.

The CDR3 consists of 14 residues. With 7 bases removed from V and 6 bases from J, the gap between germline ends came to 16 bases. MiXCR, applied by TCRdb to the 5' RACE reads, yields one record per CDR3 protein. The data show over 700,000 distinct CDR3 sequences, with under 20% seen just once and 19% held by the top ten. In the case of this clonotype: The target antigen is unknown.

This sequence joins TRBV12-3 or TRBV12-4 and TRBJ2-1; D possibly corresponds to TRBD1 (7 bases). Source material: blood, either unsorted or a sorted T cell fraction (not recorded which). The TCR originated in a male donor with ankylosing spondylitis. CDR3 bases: TGTGCCAGCACTCCCGGAGGGGGCGGCAATGAGCAGTTCTTC. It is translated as CASTPGGGGNEQFF.